This entry concerns a single T cell receptor (beta chain). Its antigen is as yet unknown. This record comes from a study of T cell responses to AZD1222 COVID-19 vaccine. Study summary: Second-dose recipients at about 4 or about 12 weeks were treated as one pooled group.

Profiling relied on immunoSEQ multiplex PCR, and the TCRdb table lists in-frame clones only, not all of them. The repertoire holds about 90,000 clones, with 80% to 90% as singletons. Germline V gene lookup returns CDR1 SGHTS and CDR2 YDEGEE. CDR3 length: 19 residues. The trim removed 3 bases at V and 3 bases at J, leaving 13 bases unmatched. General observations from the study: As reported, nearly half of all spike-specific TCRs target variant regions that are unmutated.

This sequence joins TRBV5-8 and TRBJ2-6, with TRBD1 matching over 9 bases. The sample in question was peripheral blood, obtained on day 0 of AZD1222 vaccination. The sequence was obtained from an adult in good health. CDR3 nucleotides: TGTGCCAGCAGCTGGGCTACCCGGGACAGGGAACTTGGGGCCAACGTCCTGACTTTC. This encodes CASSWATRDRELGANVLTF.